This T cell receptor beta chain was observed in a study of T cell responses to AZD1222 COVID-19 vaccine. Study details: Researchers grouped second doses given at about 4 or about 12 weeks into one pool.

Assay used: immunoSEQ multiplex PCR; TCRdb lists only in-frame clones, some missing. The sample records some 200,000 clones, roughly 93% being singletons. Study-level points and caveats: Just a handful of people given AZD1222 tested seropositive at baseline. Repertoires were obtained only post-peak T cell response.

Regarding this clone: Its antigen remains unidentified.

The CDR3 covers 11 residues. Germline V gene sequence: CDR1 SNHLY, CDR2 FYNNEI. The ends were cut back, 7 bases at V and 4 bases at J, with 4 bases in the middle. The chain combines TRBV2 with TRBJ2-2, with D unresolved. The source is an adult in good health. The sequenced sample was peripheral blood, obtained on day 0 of AZD1222 vaccination. CDR3 nucleotides: TGTGCCAGCATTTTCACCGGGGAGCTGTTTTTT. This codes for CASIFTGELFF.